The 7 T cell receptor beta chains in this list originate from one sample, sequenced in a study of identical twins. TCRdb redid the calling of the 5' RACE reads with MiXCR, one entry per CDR3 protein. The sample includes around 960,000 distinct CDR3 sequences, 9% to 15% of them seen just once. These data were also filed under a second study, of yellow fever vaccine responses in identical twins.

Sample: PBMCs. The receptors stem from a woman younger than 30 in good health.

This sequence joins TRBV12-3 or TRBV12-4 and TRBJ2-1; the match to TRBD2 covers 10 bases. There are 14 residues in the CDR3. V was pared by 7 bases and J by 3 bases, with 3 bases of the junction left unmatched. The CDR3 reads CASTSSGSYNEQFF. CDR3 DNA: TGTGCCAGCACCTCTAGCGGGAGCTACAATGAGCAGTTCTTC.

V usage is TRBV20-1 and J usage is TRBJ2-7; 8 nucleotides align to TRBD1. The CDR3 is 13 amino acids. After removal of 8 bases from V and 4 bases from J, the junction contained 10 bases not matched to a gene. Germline V gene data show CDR1 as DFQATT and CDR2 as SNEGSKA (reference sequence). CDR3 in amino acids: CSTYRGEGYEQYV. CDR3 nucleotides: TGCAGTACGTACAGGGGGGAAGGATACGAGCAGTACGTC.

The rearrangement uses TRBV5-1 and TRBJ2-1; D perhaps matches TRBD2 (6 bases). Germline CDR1 reads SGHRS; CDR2 reads YFSETQ. This CDR3 spans 16 amino acids. Between the trimmed V and J ends, which lost 4 bases and 2 bases, there was a span of 16 bases. CDR3 in DNA: TGCGCCAGCAGCCCTACGATAGCGGCTACCTACAATGAGCAGTTCTTC. Protein product: CASSPTIAATYNEQFF.

This clonotype was recorded at least ten times. This rearrangement joins TRBV3-1 to TRBJ2-3; perhaps TRBD2 as D (6 bases). CDR3 length equals 12 residues. With 3 bases removed from V and 6 bases from J, the gap between germline ends came to 7 bases. From germline, CDR1 is LGHDT and CDR2 YNNKEL (reference sequence). The CDR3 DNA follows: TGTGCCAGCAGCCATGGGGGGGATACGCAGTATTTT. Translation: CASSHGGDTQYF.

This clonotype was picked up many times. The V call is TRBV4-1, the J call TRBJ2-3, with 13 bases aligning to TRBD2. There are 19 residues in the CDR3. V lost 0 bases and J lost 0; bases outside the gene matches: 6. CDR1 and CDR2 (germline): MGHRA, YSYEKL. Here the CDR3 reads CASSQDETSGRTSTDTQYF. CDR3 bases: TGCGCCAGCAGCCAAGACGAGACTAGCGGGAGGACTAGCACAGATACGCAGTATTTT.

The chain joins TRBV14 to TRBJ2-2; a possible D gene is TRBD1 (6 bases). The length of the CDR3 is 15 residues. The V end lost 4 bases, the J end lost 7 bases, and 16 bases lay between the germline ends. Looked up from germline, CDR1 is SGHDN and CDR2 is FVKESK. The CDR3, as DNA: TGTGCCAGCAGCCTCGGACAGCGAGTCGACGGGGAGCTGTTTTTT. It is translated as CASSLGQRVDGELFF.

CDR3 sequence: CASSLPIAGGPNNEQFF. CDR3 bases: TGTGCCAGCAGCTTACCTATAGCGGGGGGGCCTAACAATGAGCAGTTCTTC. The chain joins TRBV11-2 to TRBJ2-1, with 11 nucleotides matching TRBD2. The CDR3 is 17 residues long. The J segment lost 5 bases and the V segment lost 2 bases, leaving 8 bases of the junction unmatched. Per germline, CDR1 SGHAT and CDR2 FQNNGV.